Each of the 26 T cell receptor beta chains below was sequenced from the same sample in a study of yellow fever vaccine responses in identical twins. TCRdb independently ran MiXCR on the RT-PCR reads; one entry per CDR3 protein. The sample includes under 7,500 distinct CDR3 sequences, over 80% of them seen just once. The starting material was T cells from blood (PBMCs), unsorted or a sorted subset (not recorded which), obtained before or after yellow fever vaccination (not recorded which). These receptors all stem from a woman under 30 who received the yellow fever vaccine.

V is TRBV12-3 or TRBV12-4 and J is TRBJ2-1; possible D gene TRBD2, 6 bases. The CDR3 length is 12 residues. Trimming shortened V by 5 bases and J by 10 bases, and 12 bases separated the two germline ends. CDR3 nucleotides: TGTGCCAGCAGTCCCACTAGCATAGAGCAGTTCTTC. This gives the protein CASSPTSIEQFF.

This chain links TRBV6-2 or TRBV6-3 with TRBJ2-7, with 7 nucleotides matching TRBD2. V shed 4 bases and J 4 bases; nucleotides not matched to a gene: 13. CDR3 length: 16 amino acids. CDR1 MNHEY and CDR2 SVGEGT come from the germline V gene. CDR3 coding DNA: TGTGCCAGCAGTTGGTCGGAGGAGCGGGGTCAATACGAGCAGTACTTC. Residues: CASSWSEERGQYEQYF.

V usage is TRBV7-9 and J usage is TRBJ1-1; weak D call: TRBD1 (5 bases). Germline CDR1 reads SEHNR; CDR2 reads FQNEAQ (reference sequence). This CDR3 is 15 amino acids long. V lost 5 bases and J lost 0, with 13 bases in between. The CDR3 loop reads CASSQTDNMNTEAFF. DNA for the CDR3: TGTGCCAGCAGCCAGACAGATAACATGAACACTGAAGCTTTCTTT.

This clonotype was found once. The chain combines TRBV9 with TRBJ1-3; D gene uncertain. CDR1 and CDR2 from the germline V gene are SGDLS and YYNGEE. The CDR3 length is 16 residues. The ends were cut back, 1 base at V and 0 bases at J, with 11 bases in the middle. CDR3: CASSVRPGFSGNTIYF. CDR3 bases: TGTGCCAGCAGCGTACGGCCAGGCTTCTCTGGAAACACCATATATTTT.

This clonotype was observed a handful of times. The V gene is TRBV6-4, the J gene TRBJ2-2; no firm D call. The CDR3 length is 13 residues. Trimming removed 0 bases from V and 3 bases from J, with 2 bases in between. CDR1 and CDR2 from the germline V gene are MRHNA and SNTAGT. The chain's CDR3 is CASSDSDTGELFF. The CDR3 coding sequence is TGTGCCAGCAGTGACTCCGACACCGGGGAGCTGTTTTTT.

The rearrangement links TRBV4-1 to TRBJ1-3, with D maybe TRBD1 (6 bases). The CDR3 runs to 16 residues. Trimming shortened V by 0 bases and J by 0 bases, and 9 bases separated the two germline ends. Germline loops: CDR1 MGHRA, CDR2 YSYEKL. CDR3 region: CASSQDRGISGNTIYF. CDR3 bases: TGCGCCAGCAGCCAAGATAGGGGGATCTCTGGAAACACCATATATTTT.

Written as DNA, the CDR3 is TGTGCCAGCAGCTTAGTAGAAACAGATACGCAGTATTTT. This gives the protein CASSLVETDTQYF. The chain uses TRBV7-6 and TRBJ2-3; the D is unclear. V shed 1 base and J shed 3 bases, with 5 bases lying between them. The CDR3 has 13 residues. Germline values: CDR1 SGHVS, CDR2 FNYEAQ.

CDR3 region: CASSQGSYEQYF. The CDR3 nucleotides are TGTGCCAGCAGCCAGGGATCCTACGAGCAGTACTTC. The V call is TRBV11-2, the J call TRBJ2-7; D may be TRBD1 (5 bases). V was shortened by 5 bases and J by 1 base, with 6 bases between the two germline ends. The CDR3 sequence is 12 residues long. CDR1 and CDR2 (germline): SGHAT, FQNNGV.

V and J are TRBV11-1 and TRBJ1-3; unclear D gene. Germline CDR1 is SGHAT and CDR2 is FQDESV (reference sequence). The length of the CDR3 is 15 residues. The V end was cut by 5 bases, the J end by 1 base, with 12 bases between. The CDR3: CASSHFGDSGNTIYF. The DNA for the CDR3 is TGTGCCAGCAGCCACTTCGGGGATTCTGGAAACACCATATATTTT.

CDR3 sequence reads: CAISDGSGQGTQYF. The CDR3 DNA is TGTGCCATCAGTGACGGCAGCGGCCAGGGGACCCAGTACTTC. The rearrangement links TRBV10-3 to TRBJ2-5; D tentatively reads TRBD1 or TRBD2 (5 bases each). Germline CDR1 reads ENHRY; CDR2 reads SYGVKD. V dropped 3 bases and J dropped 7 bases, with 15 bases sitting between them. The CDR3 has 14 amino acids.

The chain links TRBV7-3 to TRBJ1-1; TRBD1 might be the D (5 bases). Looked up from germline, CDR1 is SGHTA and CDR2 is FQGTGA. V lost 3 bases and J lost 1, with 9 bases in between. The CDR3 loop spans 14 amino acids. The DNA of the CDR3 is TGTGCCAGCAGCTTGACTGGGGCGAACACTGAAGCTTTCTTT. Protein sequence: CASSLTGANTEAFF.

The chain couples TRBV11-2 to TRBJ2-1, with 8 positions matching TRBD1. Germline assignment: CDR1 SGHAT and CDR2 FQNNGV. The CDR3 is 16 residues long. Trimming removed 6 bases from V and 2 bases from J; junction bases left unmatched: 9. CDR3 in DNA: TGTGCCAGCAGACTCACTTGGACAGGGCCCTACAATGAGCAGTTCTTC. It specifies CASRLTWTGPYNEQFF.

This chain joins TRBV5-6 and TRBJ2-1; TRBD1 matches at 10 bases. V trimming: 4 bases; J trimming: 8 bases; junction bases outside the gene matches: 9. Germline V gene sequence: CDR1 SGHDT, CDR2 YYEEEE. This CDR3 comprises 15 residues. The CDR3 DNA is TGTGCCAGCAGCGCGGGCGGGACAGGGGTCCATGAGCAGTTCTTC. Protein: CASSAGGTGVHEQFF.

CDR3 in amino acids: CAWRGTGGWTEAFF. CDR3 sequence (DNA): TGTGCCTGGAGGGGGACAGGGGGGTGGACTGAAGCTTTCTTT. The V gene is TRBV30, the J gene TRBJ1-1; 11 nucleotides line up with TRBD1. Germline trimming cut 3 bases from V and 5 bases from J; bases unmatched to any gene: 5. The CDR3 length is 14 residues. The germline V gene has CDR1 GTSNPN and CDR2 SVGIG (reference sequence).

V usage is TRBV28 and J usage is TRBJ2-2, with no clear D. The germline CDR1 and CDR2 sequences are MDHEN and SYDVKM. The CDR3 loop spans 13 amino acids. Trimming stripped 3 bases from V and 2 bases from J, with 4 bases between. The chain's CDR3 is CASSFLNTGELFF. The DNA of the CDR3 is TGTGCCAGCAGTTTTCTAAACACCGGGGAGCTGTTTTTT.

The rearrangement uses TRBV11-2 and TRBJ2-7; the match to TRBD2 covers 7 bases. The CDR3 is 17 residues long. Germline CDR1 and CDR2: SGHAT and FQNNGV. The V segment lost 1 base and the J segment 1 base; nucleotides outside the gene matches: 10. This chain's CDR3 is CASSLGSRGDSSYEQYF. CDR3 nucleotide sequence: TGTGCCAGCAGCTTAGGAAGTCGGGGGGACTCATCCTACGAGCAGTACTTC.

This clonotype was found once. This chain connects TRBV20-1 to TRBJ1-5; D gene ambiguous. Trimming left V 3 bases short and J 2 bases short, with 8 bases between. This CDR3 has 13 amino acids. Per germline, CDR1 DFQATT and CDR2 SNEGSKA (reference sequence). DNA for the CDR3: TGCAGTGCTAGTATCCACCGCAATCAGCCCCAGCATTTT. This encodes CSASIHRNQPQHF.

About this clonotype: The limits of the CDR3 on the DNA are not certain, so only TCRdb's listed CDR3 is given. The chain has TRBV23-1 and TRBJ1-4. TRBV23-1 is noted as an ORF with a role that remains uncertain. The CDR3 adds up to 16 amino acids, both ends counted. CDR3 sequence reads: CASSQSLGLIMKNCFF.

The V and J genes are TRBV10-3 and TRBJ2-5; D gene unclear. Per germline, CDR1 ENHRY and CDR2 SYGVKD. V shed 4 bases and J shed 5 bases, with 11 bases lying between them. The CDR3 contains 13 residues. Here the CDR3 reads CAISGALTETQYF. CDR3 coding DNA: TGTGCCATCAGTGGGGCTCTTACGGAGACCCAGTACTTC.

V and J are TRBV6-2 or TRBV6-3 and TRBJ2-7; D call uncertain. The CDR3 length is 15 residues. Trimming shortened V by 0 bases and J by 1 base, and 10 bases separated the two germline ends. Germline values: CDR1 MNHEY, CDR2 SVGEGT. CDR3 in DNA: TGTGCCAGCAGTTACTCCGATTGGGAATCCTACGAGCAGTACTTC. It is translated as CASSYSDWESYEQYF.

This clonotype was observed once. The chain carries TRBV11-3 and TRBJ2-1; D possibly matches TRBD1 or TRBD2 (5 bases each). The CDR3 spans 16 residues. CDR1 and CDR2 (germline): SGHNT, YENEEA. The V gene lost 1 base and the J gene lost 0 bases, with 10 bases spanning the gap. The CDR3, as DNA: TGTGCCAGCAGCTTAGCCGGGGCGAGCTCCTACAATGAGCAGTTCTTC. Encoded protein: CASSLAGASSYNEQFF.

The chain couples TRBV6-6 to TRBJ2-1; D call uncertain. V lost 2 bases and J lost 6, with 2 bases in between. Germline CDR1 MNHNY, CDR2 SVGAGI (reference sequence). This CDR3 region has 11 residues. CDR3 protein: CASSYGNEQFF. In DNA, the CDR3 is TGTGCCAGCAGTTACGGCAATGAGCAGTTCTTC.

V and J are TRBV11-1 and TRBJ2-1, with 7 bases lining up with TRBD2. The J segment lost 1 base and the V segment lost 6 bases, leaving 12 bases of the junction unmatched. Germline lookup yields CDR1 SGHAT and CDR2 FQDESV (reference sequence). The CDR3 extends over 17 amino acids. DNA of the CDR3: TGTGCCAGCAGTGTTGGACTAGGAACTTCGTCCTACAATGAGCAGTTCTTC. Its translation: CASSVGLGTSSYNEQFF.

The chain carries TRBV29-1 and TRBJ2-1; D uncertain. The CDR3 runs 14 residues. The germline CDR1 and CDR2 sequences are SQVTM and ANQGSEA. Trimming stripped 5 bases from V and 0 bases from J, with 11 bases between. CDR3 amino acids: CSVFDESSYNEQFF. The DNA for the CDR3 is TGCAGCGTTTTCGACGAAAGCTCCTACAATGAGCAGTTCTTC.

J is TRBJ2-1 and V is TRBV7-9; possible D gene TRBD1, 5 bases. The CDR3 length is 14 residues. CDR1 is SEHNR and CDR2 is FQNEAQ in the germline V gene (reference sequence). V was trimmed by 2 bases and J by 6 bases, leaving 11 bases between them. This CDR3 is CASSLTVGPNEQFF. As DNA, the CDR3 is TGTGCCAGCAGCTTAACGGTGGGGCCCAATGAGCAGTTCTTC.

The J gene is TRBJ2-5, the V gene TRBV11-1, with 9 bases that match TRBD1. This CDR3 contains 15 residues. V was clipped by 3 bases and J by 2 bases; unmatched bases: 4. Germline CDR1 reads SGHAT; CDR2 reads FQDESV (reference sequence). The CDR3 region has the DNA TGTGCCAGCAGCTTCTTTGGACAGGGGCAAGAGACCCAGTACTTC. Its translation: CASSFFGQGQETQYF.